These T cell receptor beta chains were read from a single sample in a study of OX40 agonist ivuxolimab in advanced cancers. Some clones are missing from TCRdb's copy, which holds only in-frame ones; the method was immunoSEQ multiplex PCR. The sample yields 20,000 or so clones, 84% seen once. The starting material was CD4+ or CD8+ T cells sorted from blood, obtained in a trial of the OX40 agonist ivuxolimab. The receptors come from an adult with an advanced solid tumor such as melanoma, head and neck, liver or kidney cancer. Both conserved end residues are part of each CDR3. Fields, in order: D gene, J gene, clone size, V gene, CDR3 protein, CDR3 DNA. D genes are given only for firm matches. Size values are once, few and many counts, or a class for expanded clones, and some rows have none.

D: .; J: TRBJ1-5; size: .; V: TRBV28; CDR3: CASSLSWGDQPQHF; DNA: TGTGCCAGCAGTTTATCCTGGGGGGATCAGCCCCAGCATTTT
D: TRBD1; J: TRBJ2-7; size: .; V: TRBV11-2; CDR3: CASSSQGAGYEQYF; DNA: TGTGCCAGCAGCTCGCAGGGGGCTGGTTACGAGCAGTACTTC
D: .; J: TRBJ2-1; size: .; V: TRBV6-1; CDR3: CASSTEEYNEQFF; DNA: TGTGCCAGCAGTACGGAAGAGTACAATGAGCAGTTCTTC
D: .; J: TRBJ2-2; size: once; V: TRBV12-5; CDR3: CASGTGAGELFF; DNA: TGTGCTAGTGGCACGGGGGCCGGGGAGCTGTTTTTT
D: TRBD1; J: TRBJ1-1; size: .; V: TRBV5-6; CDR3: CASSFEGQMNTEAFF; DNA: TGTGCCAGCAGCTTCGAGGGACAGATGAACACTGAAGCTTTCTTT
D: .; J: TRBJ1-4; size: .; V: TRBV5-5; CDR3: CASSDSNGYGFEKLFF; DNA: TGTGCCAGCAGCGATTCCAATGGGTATGGGTTTGAAAAACTGTTTTTT
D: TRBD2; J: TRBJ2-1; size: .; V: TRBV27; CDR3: CASSLGASGNNEQFF; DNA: TGTGCCAGCAGTTTAGGGGCTAGCGGGAACAATGAGCAGTTCTTC
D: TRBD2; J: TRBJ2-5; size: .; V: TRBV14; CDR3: CASSPGLARQETQYF; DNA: TGTGCCAGCAGCCCTGGACTAGCGAGGCAAGAGACCCAGTACTTC
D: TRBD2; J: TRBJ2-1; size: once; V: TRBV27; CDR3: CASSLLAGGQYNEQFF; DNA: TGTGCCAGCAGTTTACTGGCGGGAGGGCAATACAATGAGCAGTTCTTC
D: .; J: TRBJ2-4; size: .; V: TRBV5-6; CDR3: CASSGGVKNIQYF; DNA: TGTGCCAGCAGCGGTGGGGTAAAGAACATTCAGTACTTC
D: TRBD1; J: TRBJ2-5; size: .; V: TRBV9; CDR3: CASSGGQRTGWQETQYF; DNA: TGTGCCAGCAGCGGAGGCCAAAGGACAGGGTGGCAAGAGACCCAGTACTTC
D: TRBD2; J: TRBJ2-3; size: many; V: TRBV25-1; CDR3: CASELAGGGADTQYF; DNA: TGTGCCAGCGAACTTGCAGGCGGGGGGGCAGATACGCAGTATTTT
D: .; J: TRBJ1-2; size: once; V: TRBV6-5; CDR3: CASTGGGGPNYGYTF; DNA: TGTGCCAGCACTGGAGGAGGGGGACCTAACTATGGCTACACCTTC
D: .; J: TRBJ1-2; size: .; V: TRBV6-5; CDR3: CASSPPGGRDYGYTF; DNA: TGTGCCAGCAGCCCCCCCGGGGGGCGGGACTATGGCTACACCTTC
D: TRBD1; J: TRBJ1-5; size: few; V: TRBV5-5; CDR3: CASSLRGQANQPQHF; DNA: TGTGCCAGCAGCTTGAGGGGACAGGCAAATCAGCCCCAGCATTTT
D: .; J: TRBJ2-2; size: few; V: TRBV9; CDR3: CASSPPRGMAGELFF; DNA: TGTGCCAGCAGCCCCCCAAGGGGGATGGCCGGGGAGCTGTTTTTT
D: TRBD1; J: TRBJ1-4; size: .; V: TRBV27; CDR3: CASSENQGALNEKLFF; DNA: TGTGCCAGCAGTGAAAATCAGGGGGCTCTAAATGAAAAACTGTTTTTT
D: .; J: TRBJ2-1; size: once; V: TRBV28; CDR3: CASSYSRVGEQFF; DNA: TGTGCCAGCAGTTATTCCCGTGTCGGTGAGCAGTTCTTC
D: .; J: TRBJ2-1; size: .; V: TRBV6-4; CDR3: CASSDGTLGQNEQFF; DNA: TGTGCCAGCAGTGACGGGACCCTGGGCCAAAATGAGCAGTTCTTC
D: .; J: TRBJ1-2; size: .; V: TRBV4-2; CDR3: CASSQDGATSYGYTF; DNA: TGTGCCAGCAGCCAAGACGGAGCAACCTCCTATGGCTACACCTTC
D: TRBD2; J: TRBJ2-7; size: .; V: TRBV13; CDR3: CASSVRLARSSYEQYF; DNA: TGTGCCAGCAGCGTACGACTAGCGAGGAGCTCCTACGAGCAGTACTTC
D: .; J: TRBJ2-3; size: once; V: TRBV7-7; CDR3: CASSLRTHPNTDTQYF; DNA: TGTGCTAGCAGCTTACGCACCCACCCCAACACAGATACGCAGTATTTT
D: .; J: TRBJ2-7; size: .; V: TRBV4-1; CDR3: CASSQDESREQYF; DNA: TGCGCCAGCAGCCAAGATGAGTCCCGGGAGCAGTACTTC
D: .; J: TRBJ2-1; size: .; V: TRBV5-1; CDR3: CASSITRGVGYNEQFF; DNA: TGCGCCAGCAGCATTACCAGGGGGGTAGGGTACAATGAGCAGTTCTTC
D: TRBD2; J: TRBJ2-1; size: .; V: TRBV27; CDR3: CASSPSAGEAGNEQFF; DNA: TGTGCCAGCAGTCCCTCGGCGGGAGAGGCGGGGAATGAGCAGTTCTTC
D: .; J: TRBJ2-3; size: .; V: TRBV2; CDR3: CASSSLATSTDTQYF; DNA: TGTGCCAGCAGTTCCCTAGCGACTAGCACAGATACGCAGTATTTT
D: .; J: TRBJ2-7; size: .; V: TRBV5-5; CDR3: CASSYTHRSSYEQYF; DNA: TGTGCCAGCAGCTACACGCACAGGAGCTCCTACGAGCAGTACTTC
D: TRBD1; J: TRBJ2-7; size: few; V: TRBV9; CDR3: CASSVTGGPYEQYF; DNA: TGTGCCAGCAGCGTGACAGGGGGCCCCTACGAGCAGTACTTC
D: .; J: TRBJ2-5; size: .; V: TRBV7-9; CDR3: CASSLISLMETQYF; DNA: TGTGCCAGCAGCTTAATTAGCCTGATGGAGACCCAGTACTTC
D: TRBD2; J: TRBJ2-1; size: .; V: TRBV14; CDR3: CASSQGTSGANYNEQFF; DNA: TGTGCCAGCAGCCAAGGGACTAGCGGGGCCAACTACAATGAGCAGTTCTTC
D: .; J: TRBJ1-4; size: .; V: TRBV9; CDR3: CASSVQGSPNEKLFF; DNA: TGTGCCAGCAGCGTACAGGGGAGCCCTAATGAAAAACTGTTTTTT
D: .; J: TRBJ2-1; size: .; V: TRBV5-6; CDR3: CASSPGGRYNEQFF; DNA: TGTGCCAGCAGCCCCGGGGGCCGTTACAATGAGCAGTTCTTC
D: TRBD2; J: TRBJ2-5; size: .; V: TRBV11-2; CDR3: CASSPLLAGLEETQYF; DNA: TGTGCCAGCAGCCCCCTTCTAGCGGGGTTGGAGGAGACCCAGTACTTC
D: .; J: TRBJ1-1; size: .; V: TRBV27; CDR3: CASSLSGSTEAFF; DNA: TGTGCCAGCAGTTTATCAGGGTCCACTGAAGCTTTCTTT
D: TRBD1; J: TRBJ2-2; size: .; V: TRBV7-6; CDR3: CASSLEPGQGSGELFF; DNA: TGTGCCAGCAGCTTAGAGCCGGGACAGGGGTCCGGGGAGCTGTTTTTT
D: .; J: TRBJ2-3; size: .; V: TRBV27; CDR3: CASSTPGSPGGTDTQYF; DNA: TGTGCCAGCAGCACACCGGGGTCCCCCGGCGGCACAGATACGCAGTATTTT
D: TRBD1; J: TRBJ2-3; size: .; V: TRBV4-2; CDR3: CASSQGTGGPGTDTQYF; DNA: TGTGCCAGCAGCCAAGGAACAGGGGGCCCGGGCACAGATACGCAGTATTTT
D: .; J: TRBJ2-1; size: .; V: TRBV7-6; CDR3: CASRPLASANNEQFF; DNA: TGTGCCAGCAGACCTTTGGCTAGCGCGAACAATGAGCAGTTCTTC
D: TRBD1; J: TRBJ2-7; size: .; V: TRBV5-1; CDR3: CASSSGTGGLLNLYEQYF; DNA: TGCGCCAGCAGCTCCGGGACAGGGGGCCTCCTCAACCTTTACGAGCAGTACTTC
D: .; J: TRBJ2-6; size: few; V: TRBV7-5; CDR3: CARMALSRQSRANVLTF; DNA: TGTGCCAGAATGGCTTTAAGTAGACAAAGTCGGGCCAACGTCCTGACTTTC
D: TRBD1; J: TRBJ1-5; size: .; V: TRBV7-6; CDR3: CASSLGQGASQPQHF; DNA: TGTGCCAGCAGCTTAGGACAGGGGGCGTCTCAGCCCCAGCATTTT
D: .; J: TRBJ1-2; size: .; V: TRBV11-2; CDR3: CASSLAGTGYTF; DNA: TGTGCCAGCAGCTTAGCAGGGACTGGCTACACCTTC
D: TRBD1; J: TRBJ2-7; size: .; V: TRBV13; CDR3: CASSARQGWNPYEQYF; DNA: TGTGCCAGCAGCGCCCGACAGGGGTGGAACCCCTACGAGCAGTACTTC